This TCR beta chain was recorded in a study of patients and donors after allogeneic stem cell transplantation. TCRdb reprocessed the RT-PCR reads via MiXCR and lists one record per CDR3 protein. This sample carries about 110,000 distinct CDR3 sequences, approximately 40% of them seen once, and the ten largest clones take around 26%. The origin of this receptor is a human donor who was either an allogeneic HSCT recipient or a stem cell or donor lymphocyte infusion donor (not recorded which). It is not recorded whose cells these are; they may come from a transplant donor. The sequencing sample was made of blood, either unsorted or a sorted T cell fraction (not recorded which).

The CDR3 DNA reads TGCAGTGCTCCCGGGGTCGCAGATACGCAGTATTTT. This encodes CSAPGVADTQYF. The chain recombines TRBV20-1 with TRBJ2-3, with TRBD2 as a possible D gene (5 bases). V lost 5 bases and J lost 4, with 10 bases in between. The germline CDR1 and CDR2 sequences are DFQATT and SNEGSKA (reference sequence). This CDR3 contains 12 residues.